The 31 T cell receptor beta chains reported below all come from one sample, sequenced in a study of blood T cell repertoires in COVID-19. Clones were read by immunoSEQ multiplex PCR, and TCRdb kept only the in-frame ones, dropping some. Of approximately 170,000 clones listed, roughly 80% are singletons. What was sequenced was PBMCs or T cells enriched from blood (not recorded which). Receptor source: a middle-aged man who had recovered from COVID-19.

DNA of the CDR3: TGCAGTGCTAGTGGGACTGGATACAATGAGCAGTTCTTC. It codes for CSASGTGYNEQFF. The chain links TRBV20-1 to TRBJ2-1; D is perhaps TRBD2 (6 bases). Germline loops: CDR1 DFQATT, CDR2 SNEGSKA (reference sequence). Trimming removed 3 bases from V and 4 bases from J, with 10 bases in between. The length of the CDR3 is 13 residues.

The rearrangement uses TRBV29-1 and TRBJ2-7; D possibly corresponds to TRBD2 (5 bases). Germline-derived CDR1 and CDR2 are SQVTM and ANQGSEA. Trimming shortened V by 4 bases and J by 2 bases, and 9 bases separated the two germline ends. This CDR3 contains 12 residues. As DNA, the CDR3 is TGCAGCGTTGTGGCCGGGACCTACGAGCAGTACTTC. Protein: CSVVAGTYEQYF.

This clone was picked up a small number of times. The junction and the germline gene differ at one end; a read error may be behind it. The V call is TRBV7-7, the J call TRBJ2-2, with TRBD2 as a possible D gene (5 bases). The CDR3 is made up of 16 amino acids. Germline CDR1 reads SSHAT; CDR2 reads FNYEAQ (reference sequence). The chain's CDR3 is CASSLDPGKYTGELFF. The DNA for the CDR3 is TGTGCTAGCAGCTTAGACCCGGGGAAATACACCGGGGAGCTGTTTTTT. The full variable domain, rest sourced from reference TRBV7-7 and TRBJ2-2, is GAGVSQSPRYKVTKRGQDVTLRCDPISSHATLYWYQQALGQGPEFLTYFNYEAQPDKSGLPSDRFSAERPEGSISTLTIQRTEQRDSAMYRCASSLDPGKYTGELFFGEGSRLTVL.

The chain couples TRBV5-1 to TRBJ2-5; 8 bases map to TRBD2. CDR1 is SGHRS and CDR2 is YFSETQ in the germline V gene. The ends lost 0 bases at V and 5 bases at J; junction bases unmatched: 6. The CDR3 is made up of 15 amino acids. In DNA form, the CDR3 reads TGCGCCAGCAGCTTGGCCGGGGGGGCCAGGGAGACCCAGTACTTC. It is translated as CASSLAGGARETQYF.

The chain joins TRBV5-1 to TRBJ1-1; a possible D gene is TRBD1 (6 bases). The CDR3 extends over 15 amino acids. The germline CDR1 and CDR2 sequences are SGHRS and YFSETQ. The V end was cut by 4 bases, the J end by 1 base, with 14 bases between. In nucleotides, the CDR3 is TGCGCCAGCAGCCTGACGGGGGGCGGGAACACTGAAGCTTTCTTT. This gives the protein CASSLTGGGNTEAFF. Using reference TRBV5-1 and TRBJ1-1 for the parts outside the CDR3, the full variable domain is KAGVTQTPRYLIKTRGQQVTLSCSPISGHRSVSWYQQTPGQGLQFLFEYFSETQRNKGNFPGRFSGRQFSNSRSEMNVSTLELGDSALYLCASSLTGGGNTEAFFGQGTRLTVV.

The chain employs TRBV5-1 and TRBJ2-2; D is possibly TRBD2 (5 bases). Trimming removed 4 bases at V and 8 bases at J, with 9 bases between. Germline V gene sequence: CDR1 SGHRS, CDR2 YFSETQ. CDR3 length: 12 amino acids. The CDR3 DNA is TGCGCCAGCAGCGAGGGTTTAGGGGAGCTGTTTTTT. Amino acids: CASSEGLGELFF.

This clone occurred a few times. This chain connects TRBV5-4 to TRBJ2-3; TRBD2 matches at 10 bases. The length of the CDR3 is 15 residues. Germline loops: CDR1 SGHNT, CDR2 YYREEE (reference sequence). V shed 0 bases and J 5 bases; nucleotides not matched to a gene: 3. The CDR3: CASSLELAGGDTQYF. The CDR3 region has the DNA TGTGCCAGCAGCTTGGAGTTAGCGGGGGGAGATACGCAGTATTTT.

The gene calls are TRBV6-5 and TRBJ1-5; 9 bases are shared with TRBD1. Losses at the gene ends were 4 bases for V and 5 bases for J; bases not matched to a gene: 9. The CDR3 length is 16 residues. CDR1 and CDR2 (germline): MNHEY, SVGAGI. The CDR3 nucleotides are TGTGCCAGCAGTTCCTCCACAGGGGGCGGGGATCAGCCCCAGCATTTT. Its translation is CASSSSTGGGDQPQHF.

The chain carries TRBV4-1 and TRBJ2-1; 8 bases are a match to TRBD2. From germline, CDR1 is MGHRA and CDR2 YSYEKL. J gave up 5 bases and V 7 bases, and 16 bases lay outside the gene matches. This CDR3 contains 17 residues. In DNA form, the CDR3 reads TGCGCCAGCACCGAAGCGTCGTCGCGGGGGGCACACAATGAGCAGTTCTTC. This sequence encodes CASTEASSRGAHNEQFF.

The chain joins TRBV23-1 to TRBJ1-1; no reliable D call. TRBV23-1 is identified as an open reading frame with a role that is uncertain. V lost 3 bases and J lost 11, with 10 bases in between. The CDR3 loop spans 11 amino acids. The CDR3 reads CASSHSLSAFF. The CDR3 nucleotides read TGCGCCAGCAGTCATTCTCTATCTGCTTTCTTT.

The genes are TRBV6-5 and TRBJ1-5; TRBD1 might be the D (6 bases). Germline V CDR1 and CDR2: MNHEY, SVGAGI. The CDR3 consists of 14 residues. V was shortened by 4 bases and J by 2 bases, with 9 bases between the two germline ends. Here the CDR3 DNA reads TGTGCCAGCAGTTCAGAGGGGGGCAATCAGCCCCAGCATTTT. It encodes CASSSEGGNQPQHF.

The V and J genes are TRBV11-2 and TRBJ2-1; a weak D match, TRBD1 (6 bases). This CDR3 is built from 14 residues. Germline V CDR1 and CDR2: SGHAT, FQNNGV. V shed 5 bases and J shed 8 bases, with 16 bases lying between them. CDR3 amino acids: CASSGTHDRHEQFF. CDR3 DNA sequence: TGTGCCAGCAGCGGAACCCACGACAGGCATGAGCAGTTCTTC.

This clone has just one count. Relative to the germline gene, one junction end is altered; a read error may explain this. The rearrangement uses TRBV7-7 and TRBJ1-2, with a possible D match to TRBD1 (5 bases). The germline V gene encodes CDR1 SSHAT and CDR2 FNYEAQ (reference sequence). CDR3 size: 15 residues. The CDR3 region has the DNA TGTGCTAGCAGCTTAGAAGGGGAGGGGAACTATGGCTACACCTTC. Its translation: CASSLEGEGNYGYTF.

The J gene is TRBJ2-7, the V gene TRBV5-1; D not resolved. Germline CDR1 reads SGHRS; CDR2 reads YFSETQ. The CDR3 has 13 residues. V lost 0 bases and J lost 5, with 9 bases in between. CDR3 amino acids: CASSLEDRDEQYF. DNA of the CDR3: TGCGCCAGCAGCTTGGAAGATCGGGACGAGCAGTACTTC.

V usage is TRBV28 and J usage is TRBJ1-2; the D is unclear. Trimming stripped 7 bases from V and 8 bases from J, with 17 bases between. From germline, CDR1 is MDHEN and CDR2 SYDVKM. The CDR3 runs to 13 residues. The CDR3 reads CASKRELEGGYTF. CDR3 coding DNA: TGTGCCAGCAAAAGGGAATTAGAGGGCGGCTACACCTTC.

The rearrangement uses TRBV30 and TRBJ2-5; D may be TRBD2 (6 bases). Germline CDR1 reads GTSNPN; CDR2 reads SVGIG (reference sequence). The V end lost 5 bases, the J end lost 5 bases, and 12 bases lay between the germline ends. This CDR3 contains 12 residues. The CDR3 nucleotides read TGTGCCTGGGGGCCCCGGGGGGAGACCCAGTACTTC. It translates to CAWGPRGETQYF.

The genes are TRBV3-1 (or the pseudogene TRBV3-2) and TRBJ2-7; D is unresolved. V lost 3 bases to trimming and J lost 3 bases, with 12 bases between them. Per germline, CDR1 LGHDT and CDR2 YNNKEL (reference sequence). The length of the CDR3 is 14 residues. The CDR3 spells CASSHGRSYYEQYF. Here the CDR3 DNA reads TGTGCCAGCAGCCACGGCAGGTCATACTACGAGCAGTACTTC.

This clone was counted a few times. The chain recombines TRBV4-1 with TRBJ1-6; the match to TRBD1 covers 10 bases. The CDR3 spans 15 residues. The germline V gene encodes CDR1 MGHRA and CDR2 YSYEKL. V gave up 0 bases and J gave up 7 bases; unmatched junction bases: 0. DNA of the CDR3: TGCGCCAGCAGCCAAGAGGGACAGGGGAATTCACCCCTCCACTTT. Protein product: CASSQEGQGNSPLHF.

The chain is built from TRBV15 and TRBJ1-1; D is unresolved. The CDR3 covers 13 residues. Germline V gene data show CDR1 as LNHNV and CDR2 as YYDKDF (reference sequence). Deletions cut 8 bases from V and 0 bases from J, with 10 bases between. CDR3 loop: CATSGPMNTEAFF. The DNA of the CDR3 is TGTGCCACCTCAGGTCCCATGAACACTGAAGCTTTCTTT.

The chain carries TRBV11-2 and TRBJ2-2, with TRBD2 matching over 12 bases. The CDR3 has 16 residues. Germline CDR1 SGHAT, CDR2 FQNNGV. Trimming cost V 6 bases and J 3 bases; bases outside gene matches: 5. CDR3 in DNA: TGTGCCAGCAGGAGACTAGCGGGGGTCCACACCGGGGAGCTGTTTTTT. Translating it yields CASRRLAGVHTGELFF.

This chain links TRBV5-1 with TRBJ2-3, with D possibly TRBD2 on 5 matching bases. Between the trimmed V and J ends, which lost 0 bases and 4 bases, there was a span of 18 bases. The CDR3 is 17 residues long. Germline CDR1 is SGHRS and CDR2 is YFSETQ. CDR3 sequence (DNA): TGCGCCAGCAGCTTGGCCATCGGGGTTGGCGTCGCAGATACGCAGTATTTT. Amino acids: CASSLAIGVGVADTQYF. Based on the CDR3 plus reference TRBV5-1 and TRBJ2-3, the full variable domain is KAGVTQTPRYLIKTRGQQVTLSCSPISGHRSVSWYQQTPGQGLQFLFEYFSETQRNKGNFPGRFSGRQFSNSRSEMNVSTLELGDSALYLCASSLAIGVGVADTQYFGPGTRLTVL.

The chain uses TRBV18 and TRBJ2-3; 14 bases line up with TRBD2. The CDR3 is made up of 19 amino acids. The V segment lost 3 bases and the J segment 2 bases; nucleotides outside the gene matches: 10. Germline lookup yields CDR1 KGHSH and CDR2 LQKENI. The CDR3, as DNA: TGTGCCAGCTCACCTGGACTAGCGGGGGGCCTGCTCAACACAGATACGCAGTATTTT. It is translated as CASSPGLAGGLLNTDTQYF.

Concerning this clone itself: Other DNA variants within this sample encode the same CDR3. The V and J genes are TRBV19 and TRBJ1-5; 8 nucleotides match TRBD1. This CDR3 contains 15 residues. CDR1 and CDR2 from the germline V gene are LNHDA and SQIVND (reference sequence). V was pared by 9 bases and J by 1 base, with 8 bases of the junction left unmatched. The CDR3 loop is CASSLRDRSNQPQHF. Written as DNA, the CDR3 is TGTGCCAGCTCGCTCCGGGACAGGAGCAATCAGCCCCAGCATTTT.

This clone came up once. The rearrangement links TRBV14 to TRBJ1-2, with a tentative D call TRBD1 (5 bases). CDR1 is SGHDN and CDR2 is FVKESK in the germline V gene. The CDR3 length is 15 residues. V shed 1 base and J shed 4 bases, with 13 bases lying between them. The CDR3 reads CASSQAAGDVYGYTF. In nucleotides, the CDR3 is TGTGCCAGCAGCCAAGCCGCGGGGGACGTCTATGGCTACACCTTC.

V is TRBV2 and J is TRBJ2-7, with 7 bases matching TRBD2. The V and J ends lost 1 base and 0 bases, in that order; junction bases with no gene match: 15. Germline values: CDR1 SNHLY, CDR2 FYNNEI. The CDR3 consists of 19 residues. The CDR3 sequence: CASSEEGGKLGASSYEQYF. The CDR3 bases are TGTGCCAGCAGTGAAGAGGGAGGGAAGTTGGGTGCCTCCTCCTACGAGCAGTACTTC.

A single count supports this clone. The chain links TRBV21-1 to TRBJ2-5; the table's TRBD2 call for D was not verified on the DNA. TRBV21-1 is classified as a pseudogene. The CDR3 spans 15 residues. As DNA, the CDR3 is TGTGCCAGCAGCAAAGAGGGCGGGGGACAAGAGACCCAGTACTTC. Translation gives CASSKEGGGQETQYF.

The rearrangement uses TRBV19 and TRBJ2-7, with 11 positions matching TRBD1. The CDR3 covers 13 residues. Unmatched junction bases numbered 1, after V lost 9 bases and J lost 0 bases. Germline V gene lookup returns CDR1 LNHDA and CDR2 SQIVND (reference sequence). CDR3 nucleotides: TGTGCCAGCGGGACAGGGGGCTCCTACGAGCAGTACTTC. Its protein product is CASGTGGSYEQYF.

V is TRBV9 and J is TRBJ1-5, with unresolved D. The length of the CDR3 is 18 residues. Per germline, CDR1 SGDLS and CDR2 YYNGEE. V was pared by 0 bases and J by 2 bases, with 18 bases between. The CDR3 bases are TGTGCCAGCAGCGTAGCGACAACTTCAAGAATGGGCAATCAGCCCCAGCATTTT. Amino acids: CASSVATTSRMGNQPQHF.

This rearrangement joins TRBV4-1 to TRBJ1-1, with a possible D match to TRBD1 (6 bases). The germline V gene has CDR1 MGHRA and CDR2 YSYEKL. Trimming cost V 3 bases and J 3 bases, with 11 bases left between them. CDR3 size: 14 residues. Here the CDR3 reads CASSQPTGYTEAFF. The CDR3 nucleotides are TGCGCCAGCAGCCAGCCGACAGGCTACACTGAAGCTTTCTTT.

The chain has TRBV19 and TRBJ1-2; D might be TRBD1 (5 bases). CDR3 length: 13 amino acids. The germline V gene has CDR1 LNHDA and CDR2 SQIVND (reference sequence). Trimming shortened V by 3 bases and J by 8 bases, and 13 bases separated the two germline ends. CDR3 DNA sequence: TGTGCCAGTAGTATTCACAGGCGGAGCGGCTACACCTTC. This translates into CASSIHRRSGYTF.

This clone came up once. The chain couples TRBV3-1 (or the pseudogene TRBV3-2) to TRBJ1-4; TRBD1 agrees at 11 bases. The J segment lost 8 bases and the V segment lost 8 bases, leaving 13 bases of the junction unmatched. CDR3 length equals 16 residues. Germline CDR1 is LGHDT and CDR2 is YNNKEL (reference sequence). DNA of the CDR3: TGTGCCAGCTCAACCAGGACAGGGGGCGTCGGGGAAAAACTGTTTTTT. Protein: CASSTRTGGVGEKLFF.